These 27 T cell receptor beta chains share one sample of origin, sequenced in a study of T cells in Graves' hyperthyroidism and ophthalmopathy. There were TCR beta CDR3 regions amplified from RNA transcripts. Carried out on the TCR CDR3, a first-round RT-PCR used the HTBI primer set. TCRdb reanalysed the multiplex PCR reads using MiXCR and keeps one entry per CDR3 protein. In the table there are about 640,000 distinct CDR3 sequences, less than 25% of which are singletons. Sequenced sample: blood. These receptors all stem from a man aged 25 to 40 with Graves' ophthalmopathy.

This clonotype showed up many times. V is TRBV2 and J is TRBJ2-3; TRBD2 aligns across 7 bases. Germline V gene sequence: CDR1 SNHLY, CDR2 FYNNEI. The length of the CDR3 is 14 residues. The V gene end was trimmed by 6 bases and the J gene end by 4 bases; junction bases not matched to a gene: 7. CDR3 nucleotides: TGTGCCAGCAGCCCGGGACTAACGGCAGATACGCAGTATTTT. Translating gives CASSPGLTADTQYF.

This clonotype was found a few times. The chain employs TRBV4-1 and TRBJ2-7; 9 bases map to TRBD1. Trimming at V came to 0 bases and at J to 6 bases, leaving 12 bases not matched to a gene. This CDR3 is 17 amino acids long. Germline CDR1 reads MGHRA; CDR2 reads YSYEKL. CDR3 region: CASSQDEGGTGLGEQYF. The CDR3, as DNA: TGCGCCAGCAGCCAAGATGAAGGAGGGACAGGGCTTGGCGAGCAGTACTTC.

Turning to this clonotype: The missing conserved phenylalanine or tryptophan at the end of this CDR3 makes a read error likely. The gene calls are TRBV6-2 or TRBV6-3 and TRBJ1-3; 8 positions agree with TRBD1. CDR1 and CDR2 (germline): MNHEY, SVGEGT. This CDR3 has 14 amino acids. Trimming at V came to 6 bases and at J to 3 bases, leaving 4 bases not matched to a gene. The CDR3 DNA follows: TGTGCCAGCAGCCCCGACAGGGGTGGAAACACCATATATCTT. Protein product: CASSPDRGGNTIYL.

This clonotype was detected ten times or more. The CDR3 DNA reads TGTGCCACCAGTGATGCGAGGGGGGGCAATGAGCAGTTCTTC. Translated, it gives CATSDARGGNEQFF. The chain combines TRBV24-1 with TRBJ2-1, with a tentative D call TRBD2 (7 bases). This CDR3 contains 14 residues. Trimming pared 3 bases from V and 6 bases from J, leaving 11 bases between. CDR1 KGHDR and CDR2 SFDVKD come from the germline V gene.

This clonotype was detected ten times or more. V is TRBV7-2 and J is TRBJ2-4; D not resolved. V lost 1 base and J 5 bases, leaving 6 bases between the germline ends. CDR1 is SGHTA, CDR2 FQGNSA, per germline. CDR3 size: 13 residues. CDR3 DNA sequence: TGTGCCAGCAGCTTAGTTGGACAAAACATTCAGTACTTC. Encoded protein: CASSLVGQNIQYF.

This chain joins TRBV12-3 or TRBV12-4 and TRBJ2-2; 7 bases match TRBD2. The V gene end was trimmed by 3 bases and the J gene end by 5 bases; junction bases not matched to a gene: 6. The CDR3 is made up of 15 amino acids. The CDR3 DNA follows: TGTGCCAGCAGTTTTGCGGGAGTAATTACCGGGGAGCTGTTTTTT. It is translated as CASSFAGVITGELFF.

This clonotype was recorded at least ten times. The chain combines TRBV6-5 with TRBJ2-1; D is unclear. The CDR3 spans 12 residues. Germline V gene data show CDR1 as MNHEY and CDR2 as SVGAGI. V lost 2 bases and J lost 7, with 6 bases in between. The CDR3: CASSYGSNEQFF. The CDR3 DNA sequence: TGTGCCAGCAGTTACGGAAGTAATGAGCAGTTCTTC.

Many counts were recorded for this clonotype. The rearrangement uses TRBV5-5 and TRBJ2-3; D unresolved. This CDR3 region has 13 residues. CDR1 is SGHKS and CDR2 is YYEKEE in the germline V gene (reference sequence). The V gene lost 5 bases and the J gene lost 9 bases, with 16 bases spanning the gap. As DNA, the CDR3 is TGTGCCAGCAGGATGAGGCCTAGAGGAACGCAGTATTTT. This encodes CASRMRPRGTQYF.

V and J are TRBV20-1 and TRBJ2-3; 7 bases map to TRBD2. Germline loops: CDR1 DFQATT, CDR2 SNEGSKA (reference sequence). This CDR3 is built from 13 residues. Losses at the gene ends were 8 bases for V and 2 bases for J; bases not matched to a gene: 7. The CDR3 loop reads CSPSSGDTDTQYF. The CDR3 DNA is TGCAGTCCCTCTAGCGGTGACACAGATACGCAGTATTTT.

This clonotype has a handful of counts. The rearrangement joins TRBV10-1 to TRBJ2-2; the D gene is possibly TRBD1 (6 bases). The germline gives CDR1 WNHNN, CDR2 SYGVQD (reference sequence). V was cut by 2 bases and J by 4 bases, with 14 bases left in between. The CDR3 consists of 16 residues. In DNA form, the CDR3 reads TGCGCCAGCAGTGAGGGAACAGGGTTCGGCACCGGGGAGCTGTTTTTT. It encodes CASSEGTGFGTGELFF.

The CDR3 sequence is CSASGTAEVAQYF. The DNA of the CDR3 is TGCAGTGCTAGCGGTACCGCCGAGGTCGCGCAGTATTTT. J is TRBJ2-3 and V is TRBV20-1; no clear D gene. Looked up from germline, CDR1 is DFQATT and CDR2 is SNEGSKA (reference sequence). The CDR3 covers 13 residues. V was trimmed by 3 bases and J by 10 bases, leaving 17 bases between them.

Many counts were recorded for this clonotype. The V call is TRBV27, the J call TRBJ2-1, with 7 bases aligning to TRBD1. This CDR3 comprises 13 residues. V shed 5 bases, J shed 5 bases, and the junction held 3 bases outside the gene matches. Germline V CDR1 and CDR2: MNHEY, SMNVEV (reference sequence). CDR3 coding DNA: TGTGCCAGCAGTATGACAGGGAACAATGAGCAGTTCTTC. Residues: CASSMTGNNEQFF.

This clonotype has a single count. This CDR3 reads CASSPHDGGGGETQYF. In DNA, the CDR3 is TGTGCCAGCAGTCCCCACGACGGGGGCGGGGGGGAGACCCAGTACTTC. V and J are TRBV27 and TRBJ2-5; 8 nucleotides align to TRBD2. Trimming cost V 5 bases and J 5 bases; bases outside gene matches: 13. The CDR3 contains 16 residues. From germline, CDR1 is MNHEY and CDR2 SMNVEV (reference sequence).

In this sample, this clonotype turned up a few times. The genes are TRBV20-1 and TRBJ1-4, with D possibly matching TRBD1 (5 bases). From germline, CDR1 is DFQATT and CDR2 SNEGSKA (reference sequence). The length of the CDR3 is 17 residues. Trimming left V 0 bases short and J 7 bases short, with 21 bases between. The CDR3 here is CSARDFGTAVNPEKLFF. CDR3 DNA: TGCAGTGCTAGAGATTTCGGGACGGCGGTTAACCCTGAAAAACTGTTTTTT.

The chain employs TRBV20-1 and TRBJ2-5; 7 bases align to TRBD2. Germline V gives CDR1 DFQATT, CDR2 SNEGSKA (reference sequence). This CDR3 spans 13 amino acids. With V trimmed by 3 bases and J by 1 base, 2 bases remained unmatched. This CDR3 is CSASRTSQETQYF. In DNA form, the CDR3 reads TGCAGTGCTAGCCGGACTAGCCAAGAGACCCAGTACTTC.

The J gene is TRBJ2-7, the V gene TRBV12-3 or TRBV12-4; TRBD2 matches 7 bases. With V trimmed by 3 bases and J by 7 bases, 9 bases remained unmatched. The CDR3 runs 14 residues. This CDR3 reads CASSLGGSSLEQYF. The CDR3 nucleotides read TGTGCCAGCAGTTTGGGCGGGAGCAGTCTGGAGCAGTACTTC.

The CDR3 region has the DNA TGTGCCAGCAGCTTGGGGGTCCCCGGGACCTCCTACGAGCAGTACTTC. This codes for CASSLGVPGTSYEQYF. This chain uses TRBV5-5 with TRBJ2-7; D possibly uses TRBD1 or TRBD2 (5 bases each). The CDR3 extends over 16 amino acids. CDR1 is SGHKS, CDR2 YYEKEE, per germline (reference sequence). V was trimmed by 0 bases and J by 0 bases, leaving 13 bases between them.

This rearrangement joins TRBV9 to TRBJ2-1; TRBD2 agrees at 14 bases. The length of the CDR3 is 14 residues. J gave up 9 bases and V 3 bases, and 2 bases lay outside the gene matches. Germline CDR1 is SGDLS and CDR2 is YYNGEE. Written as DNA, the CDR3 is TGTGCCAGCAGCGAGGGGACTAGCGGGGGTGAGCAGTTCTTC. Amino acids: CASSEGTSGGEQFF.

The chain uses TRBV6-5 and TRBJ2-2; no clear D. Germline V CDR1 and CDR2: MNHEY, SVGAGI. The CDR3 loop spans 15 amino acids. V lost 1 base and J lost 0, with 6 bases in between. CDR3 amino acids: CASSYFRPNTGELFF. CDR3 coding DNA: TGTGCCAGCAGTTACTTTCGTCCGAACACCGGGGAGCTGTTTTTT.

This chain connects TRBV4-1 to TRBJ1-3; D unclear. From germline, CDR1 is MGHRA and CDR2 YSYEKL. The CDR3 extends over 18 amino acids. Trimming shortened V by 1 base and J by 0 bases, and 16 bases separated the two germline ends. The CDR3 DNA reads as TGCGCCAGCAGCCAAGCATGGTCAGCTCTCAACTCTGGAAACACCATATATTTT. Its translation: CASSQAWSALNSGNTIYF.

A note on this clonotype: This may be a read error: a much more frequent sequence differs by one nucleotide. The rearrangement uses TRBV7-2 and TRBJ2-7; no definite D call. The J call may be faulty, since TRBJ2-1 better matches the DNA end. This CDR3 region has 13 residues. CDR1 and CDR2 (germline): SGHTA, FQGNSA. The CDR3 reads CASSAIDGYEQFF. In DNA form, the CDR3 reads TGTGCCAGCAGCGCTATTGACGGATACGAGCAGTTCTTC.

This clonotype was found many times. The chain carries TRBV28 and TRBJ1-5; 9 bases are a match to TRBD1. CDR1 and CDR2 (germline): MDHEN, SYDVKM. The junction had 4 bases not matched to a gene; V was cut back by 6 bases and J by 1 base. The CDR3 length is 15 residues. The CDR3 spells CASSRTGVSNQPQHF. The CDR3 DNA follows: TGTGCCAGCAGCCGGACAGGGGTCAGCAATCAGCCCCAGCATTTT.

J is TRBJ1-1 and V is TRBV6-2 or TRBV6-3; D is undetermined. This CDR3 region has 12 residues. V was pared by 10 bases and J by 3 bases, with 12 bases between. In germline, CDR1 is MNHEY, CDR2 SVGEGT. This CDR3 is CATRSTDTEAFF. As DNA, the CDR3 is TGTGCCACCCGGTCGACGGACACTGAAGCTTTCTTT.

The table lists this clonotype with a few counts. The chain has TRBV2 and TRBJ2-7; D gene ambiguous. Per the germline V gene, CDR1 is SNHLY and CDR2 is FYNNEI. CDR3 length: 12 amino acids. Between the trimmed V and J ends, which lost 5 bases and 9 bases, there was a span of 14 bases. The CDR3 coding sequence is TGTGCCAGCAGTCTTATGTACCGAGGGCAGTACTTC. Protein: CASSLMYRGQYF.

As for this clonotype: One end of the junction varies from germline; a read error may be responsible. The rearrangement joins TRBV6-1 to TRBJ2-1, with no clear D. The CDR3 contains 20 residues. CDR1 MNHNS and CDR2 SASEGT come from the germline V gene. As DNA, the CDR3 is TGTGCCAGCACCCCCAGCGACGCCCGCGCGATAATAAGCTCCTACAATGGGCAGTTCTTC. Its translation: CASTPSDARAIISSYNGQFF.

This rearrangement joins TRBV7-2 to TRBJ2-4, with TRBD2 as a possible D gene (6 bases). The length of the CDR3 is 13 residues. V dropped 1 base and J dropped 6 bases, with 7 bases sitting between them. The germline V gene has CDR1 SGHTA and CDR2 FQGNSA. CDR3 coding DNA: TGTGCCAGCAGCTTAGGGGAGGCAAACATTCAGTACTTC. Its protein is CASSLGEANIQYF. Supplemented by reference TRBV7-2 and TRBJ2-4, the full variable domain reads GAGVSQSPSNKVTEKGKDVELRCDPISGHTALYWYRQSLGQGLEFLIYFQGNSAPDKSGLPSDRFSAERTGGSVSTLTIQRTQQEDSAVYLCASSLGEANIQYFGAGTRLSVL.

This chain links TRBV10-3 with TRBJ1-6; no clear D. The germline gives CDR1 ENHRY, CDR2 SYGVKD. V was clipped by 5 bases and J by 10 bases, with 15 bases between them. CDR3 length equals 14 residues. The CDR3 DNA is TGTGCCATCAGTTCGGACGGCCTAGGATCACCCCTCCACTTT. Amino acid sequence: CAISSDGLGSPLHF.